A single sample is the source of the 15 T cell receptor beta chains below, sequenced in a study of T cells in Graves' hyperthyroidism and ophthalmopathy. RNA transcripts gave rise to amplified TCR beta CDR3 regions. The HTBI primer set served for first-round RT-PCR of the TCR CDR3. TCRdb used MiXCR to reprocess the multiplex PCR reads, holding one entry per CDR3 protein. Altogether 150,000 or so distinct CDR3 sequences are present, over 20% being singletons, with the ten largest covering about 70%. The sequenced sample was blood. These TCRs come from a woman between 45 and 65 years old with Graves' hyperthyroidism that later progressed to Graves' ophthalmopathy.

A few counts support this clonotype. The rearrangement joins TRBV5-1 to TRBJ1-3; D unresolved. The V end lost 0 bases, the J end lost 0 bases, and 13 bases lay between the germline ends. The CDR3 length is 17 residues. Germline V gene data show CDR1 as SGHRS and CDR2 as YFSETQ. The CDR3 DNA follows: TGCGCCAGCAGCTTGGACGGCGCGGCGGGCTCTGGAAACACCATATATTTT. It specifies CASSLDGAAGSGNTIYF.

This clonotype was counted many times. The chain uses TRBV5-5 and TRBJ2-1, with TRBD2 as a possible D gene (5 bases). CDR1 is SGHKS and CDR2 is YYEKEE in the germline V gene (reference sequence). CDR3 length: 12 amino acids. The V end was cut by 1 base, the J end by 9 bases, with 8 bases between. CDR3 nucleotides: TGTGCCAGCAGCTTGTCCGAGGGTGAGCAGTTCTTC. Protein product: CASSLSEGEQFF.

CDR3 DNA sequence: TGTGCCAGCCGCGATTGGGGTACGAACTATGGCTACACCTTC. It codes for CASRDWGTNYGYTF. The chain links TRBV12-3 or TRBV12-4 to TRBJ1-2; no clear D gene. The V end was cut by 8 bases, the J end by 2 bases, with 15 bases between. This CDR3 region has 14 residues.

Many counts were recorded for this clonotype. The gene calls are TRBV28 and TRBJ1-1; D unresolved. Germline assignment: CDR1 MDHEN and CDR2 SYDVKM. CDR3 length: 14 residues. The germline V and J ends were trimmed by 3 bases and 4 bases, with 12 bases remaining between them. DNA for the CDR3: TGTGCCAGCAGTTTCGCCAGGTTTAGCACTGAAGCTTTCTTT. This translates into CASSFARFSTEAFF.

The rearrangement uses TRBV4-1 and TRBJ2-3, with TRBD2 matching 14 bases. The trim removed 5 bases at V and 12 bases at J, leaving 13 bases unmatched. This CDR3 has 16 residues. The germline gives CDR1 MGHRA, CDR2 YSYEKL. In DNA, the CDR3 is TGCGCCAGCAGCGAATGGGGACTAGCGGGAGACCAGAGACAGTATTTT. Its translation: CASSEWGLAGDQRQYF.

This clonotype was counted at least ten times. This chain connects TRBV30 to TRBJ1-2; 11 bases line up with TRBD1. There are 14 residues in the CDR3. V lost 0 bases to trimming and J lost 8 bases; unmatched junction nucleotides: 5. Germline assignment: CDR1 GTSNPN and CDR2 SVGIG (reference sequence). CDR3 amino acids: CAWSVGQGARGYTF. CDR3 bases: TGTGCCTGGAGTGTAGGACAGGGGGCGCGCGGCTACACCTTC.

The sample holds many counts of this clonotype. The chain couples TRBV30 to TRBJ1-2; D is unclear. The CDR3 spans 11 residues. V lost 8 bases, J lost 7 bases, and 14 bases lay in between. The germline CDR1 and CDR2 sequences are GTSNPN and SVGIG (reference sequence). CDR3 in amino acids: CAASPGSGYTF. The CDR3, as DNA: TGTGCCGCCTCCCCGGGTTCTGGCTACACCTTC. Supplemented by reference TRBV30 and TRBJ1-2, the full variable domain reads SQTIHQWPATLVQPVGSPLSLECTVEGTSNPNLYWYRQAAGRGLQLLFYSVGIGQISSEVPQNLSASRPQDRQFILSSKKLLLSDSGFYLCAASPGSGYTFGSGTRLTVV.

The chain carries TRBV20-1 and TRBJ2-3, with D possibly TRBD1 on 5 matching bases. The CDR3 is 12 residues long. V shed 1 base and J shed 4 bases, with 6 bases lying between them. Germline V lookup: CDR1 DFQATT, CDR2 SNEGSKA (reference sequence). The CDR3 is CSARGGPDTQYF. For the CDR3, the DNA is TGCAGTGCTAGAGGGGGCCCAGATACGCAGTATTTT.

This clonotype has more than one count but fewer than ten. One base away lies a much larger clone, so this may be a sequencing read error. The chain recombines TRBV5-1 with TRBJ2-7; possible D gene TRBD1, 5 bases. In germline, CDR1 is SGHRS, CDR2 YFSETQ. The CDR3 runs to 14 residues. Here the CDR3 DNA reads TGCGCCAGCAGCTTGGAGGGGTTTAGCTACGAGCAGTGCTTC. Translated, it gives CASSLEGFSYEQCF. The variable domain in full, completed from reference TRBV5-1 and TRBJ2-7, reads KAGVTQTPRYLIKTRGQQVTLSCSPISGHRSVSWYQQTPGQGLQFLFEYFSETQRNKGNFPGRFSGRQFSNSRSEMNVSTLELGDSALYLCASSLEGFSYEQCFGPGTRLTVT.

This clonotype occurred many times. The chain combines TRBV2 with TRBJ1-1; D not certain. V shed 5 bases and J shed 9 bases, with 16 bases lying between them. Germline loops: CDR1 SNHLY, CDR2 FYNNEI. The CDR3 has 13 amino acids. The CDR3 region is CASSSWPDGKAFF. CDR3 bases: TGTGCCAGCAGTTCCTGGCCCGACGGTAAAGCTTTCTTT.

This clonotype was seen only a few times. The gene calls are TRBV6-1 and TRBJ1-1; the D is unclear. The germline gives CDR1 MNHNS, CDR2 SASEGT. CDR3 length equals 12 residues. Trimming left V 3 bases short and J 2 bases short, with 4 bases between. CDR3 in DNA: TGTGCCAGCAGTGAGTATAACACTGAAGCTTTCTTT. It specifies CASSEYNTEAFF.

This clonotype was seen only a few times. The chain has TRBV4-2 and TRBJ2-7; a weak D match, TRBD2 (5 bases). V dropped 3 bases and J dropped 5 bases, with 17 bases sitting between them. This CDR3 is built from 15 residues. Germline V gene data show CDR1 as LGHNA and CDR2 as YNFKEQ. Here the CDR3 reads CASSHLGTGNHEQYF. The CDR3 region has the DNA TGTGCCAGCAGCCACCTTGGAACGGGGAACCACGAGCAGTACTTC.

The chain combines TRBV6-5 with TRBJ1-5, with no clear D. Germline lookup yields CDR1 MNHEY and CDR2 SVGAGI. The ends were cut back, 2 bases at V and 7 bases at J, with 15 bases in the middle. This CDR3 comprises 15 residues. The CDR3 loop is CASSYRPFGSQPQHF. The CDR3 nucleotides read TGTGCCAGCAGTTACCGGCCATTCGGTTCCCAGCCCCAGCATTTT.

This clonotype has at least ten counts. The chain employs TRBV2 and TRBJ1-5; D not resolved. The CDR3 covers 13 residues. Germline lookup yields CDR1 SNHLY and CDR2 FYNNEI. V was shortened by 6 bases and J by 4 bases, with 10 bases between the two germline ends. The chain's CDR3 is CASSFDGNQPQHF. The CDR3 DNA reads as TGTGCCAGCAGCTTTGATGGGAATCAGCCCCAGCATTTT.

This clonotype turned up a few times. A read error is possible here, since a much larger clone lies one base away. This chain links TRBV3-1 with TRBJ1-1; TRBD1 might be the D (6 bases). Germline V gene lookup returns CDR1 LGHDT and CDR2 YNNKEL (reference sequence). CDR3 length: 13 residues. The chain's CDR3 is CAGSRKGDTEAFF. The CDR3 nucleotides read TGTGCCGGCAGCCGGAAGGGGGACACTGAAGCTTTCTTT.